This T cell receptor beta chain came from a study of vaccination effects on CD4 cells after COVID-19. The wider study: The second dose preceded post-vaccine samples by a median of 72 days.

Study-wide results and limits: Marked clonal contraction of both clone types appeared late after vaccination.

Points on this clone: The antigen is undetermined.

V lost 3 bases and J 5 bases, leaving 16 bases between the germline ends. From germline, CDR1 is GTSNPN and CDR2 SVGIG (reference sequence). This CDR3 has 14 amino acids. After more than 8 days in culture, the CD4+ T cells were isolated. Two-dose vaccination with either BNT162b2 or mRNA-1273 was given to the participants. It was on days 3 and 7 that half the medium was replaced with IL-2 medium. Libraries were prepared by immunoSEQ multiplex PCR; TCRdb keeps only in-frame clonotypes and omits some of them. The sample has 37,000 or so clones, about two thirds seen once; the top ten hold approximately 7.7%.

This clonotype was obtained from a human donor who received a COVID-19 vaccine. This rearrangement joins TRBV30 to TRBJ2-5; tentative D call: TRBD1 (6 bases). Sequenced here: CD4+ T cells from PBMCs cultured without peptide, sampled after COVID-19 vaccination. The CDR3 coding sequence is TGTGCCTGGAGGCCAGGCCCAGGGGCGGAGACCCAGTACTTC. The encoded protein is CAWRPGPGAETQYF.